The entry below describes one T cell receptor beta chain. The antigen is unknown. This sample was taken from a study of identical twins. Study-level findings and limits: Within cord blood, abundant beta clonotypes carried fewer insertions, but memory repertoires showed no such trend.

Each cDNA held unique molecular identifiers, and template switching gave it a universal primer site. Via MiXCR, TCRdb re-called the 5' RACE reads, giving one row per CDR3 protein. This table holds a few hundred thousand distinct CDR3 sequences, nearly 10% found once. The CDR3 contains 17 residues. This sample also appeared in a second study, on yellow fever vaccine responses in identical twins.

This chain connects TRBV21-1 to TRBJ2-3; the table's D call of TRBD2 was not tested on the DNA. TRBV21-1 is reported as a pseudogene. Source material: PBMCs. The TCR was taken from a woman under 30 in good health. CDR3 DNA sequence: TGTGCCAGCAGCAAATCGGTCTTCGGGGGGGGTGTAGATACGCAGTATTTT. This sequence encodes CASSKSVFGGGVDTQYF.